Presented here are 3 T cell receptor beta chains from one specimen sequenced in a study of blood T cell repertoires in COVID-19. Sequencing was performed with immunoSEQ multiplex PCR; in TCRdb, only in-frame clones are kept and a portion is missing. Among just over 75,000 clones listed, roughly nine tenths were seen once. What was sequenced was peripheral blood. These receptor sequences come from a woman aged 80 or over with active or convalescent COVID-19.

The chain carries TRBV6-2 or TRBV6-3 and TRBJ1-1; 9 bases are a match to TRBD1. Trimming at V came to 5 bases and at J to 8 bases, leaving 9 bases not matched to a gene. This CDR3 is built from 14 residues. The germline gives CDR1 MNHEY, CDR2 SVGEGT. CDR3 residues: CASSQTAGQGEAFF. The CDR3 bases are TGTGCCAGCAGTCAGACCGCGGGACAGGGAGAAGCTTTCTTT.

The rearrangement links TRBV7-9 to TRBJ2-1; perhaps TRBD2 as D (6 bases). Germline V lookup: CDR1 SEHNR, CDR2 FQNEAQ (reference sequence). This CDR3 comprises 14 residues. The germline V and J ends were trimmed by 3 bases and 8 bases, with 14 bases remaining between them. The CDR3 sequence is CASSFTTRIDEQFF. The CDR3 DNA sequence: TGTGCCAGCAGCTTTACGACTAGGATTGATGAGCAGTTCTTC. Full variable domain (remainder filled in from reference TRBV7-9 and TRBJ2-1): DTGVSQNPRHKITKRGQNVTFRCDPISEHNRLYWYRQTLGQGPEFLTYFQNEAQLEKSRLLSDRFSAERPKGSFSTLEIQRTEQGDSAMYLCASSFTTRIDEQFFGPGTRLTVL.

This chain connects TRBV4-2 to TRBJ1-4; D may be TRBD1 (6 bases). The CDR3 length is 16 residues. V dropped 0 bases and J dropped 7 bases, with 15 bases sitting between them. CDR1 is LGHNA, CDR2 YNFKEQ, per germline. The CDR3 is CASSQDRGAGSEKLFF. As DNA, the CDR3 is TGTGCCAGCAGCCAAGACAGGGGCGCCGGTAGTGAAAAACTGTTTTTT.